The 11 T cell receptor beta chains below all came from one sample that was sequenced in a study of blood T cell repertoires in COVID-19. This table comes from immunoSEQ multiplex PCR, and its TCRdb copy is limited to in-frame clones, with some not included. The sample comprises some 90,000 clones, approximately 86% of which are singletons, and around 19% rests with the top ten. The specimen was peripheral blood. These receptors came from a woman over 75 with acute or convalescent COVID-19.

This chain connects TRBV7-9 to TRBJ2-1; 10 bases agree with TRBD2. Germline-derived CDR1 and CDR2 are SEHNR and FQNEAQ (reference sequence). The CDR3 loop spans 13 amino acids. J was trimmed by 6 bases and V by 8 bases; bases with no gene match: 4. CDR3 nucleotide sequence: TGTGCCAGCCGTGGGACTAGCGTCAATGAGCAGTTCTTC. Amino acids: CASRGTSVNEQFF.

The V gene is TRBV7-9, the J gene TRBJ1-1; possibly TRBD1 for D (5 bases). This CDR3 is 13 amino acids long. Germline-derived CDR1 and CDR2 are SEHNR and FQNEAQ (reference sequence). V was trimmed by 6 bases and J by 5 bases, leaving 13 bases between them. As DNA, the CDR3 is TGTGCCAGCAGGCTAATCAGGGAAACTGAAGCTTTCTTT. Translated: CASRLIRETEAFF.

The chain joins TRBV7-2 to TRBJ2-7, with a possible D match to TRBD2 (6 bases). Between the trimmed V and J ends, which lost 5 bases and 2 bases, there was a span of 13 bases. Germline assignment: CDR1 SGHTA and CDR2 FQGNSA. CDR3 length equals 14 residues. The CDR3 protein is CASSKTGGAYEQYF. CDR3 sequence (DNA): TGTGCCAGCAGCAAAACCGGGGGAGCCTACGAGCAGTACTTC.

J is TRBJ2-5 and V is TRBV30; a possible D gene is TRBD1 (5 bases). Trimming took off 2 bases at V and 0 bases at J, with 13 bases between the two ends. The CDR3 runs to 15 residues. The germline V gene has CDR1 GTSNPN and CDR2 SVGIG (reference sequence). The DNA for the CDR3 is TGTGCCTGGAGTCCAAGGACAAGGTACCAAGAGACCCAGTACTTC. Its protein product is CAWSPRTRYQETQYF.

V is TRBV2 and J is TRBJ2-1, with TRBD2 matching over 12 bases. V was clipped by 10 bases and J by 8 bases; unmatched bases: 6. The CDR3 totals 13 residues. Germline CDR1 reads SNHLY; CDR2 reads FYNNEI. The CDR3 spells CATRLAGVDEQFF. In DNA form, the CDR3 reads TGTGCCACCCGACTAGCGGGGGTCGATGAGCAGTTCTTC. The full variable domain, rest sourced from reference TRBV2 and TRBJ2-1, is EPEVTQTPSHQVTQMGQEVILRCVPISNHLYFYWYRQILGQKVEFLVSFYNNEISEKSEIFDDQFSVERPDGSNFTLKIRSTKLEDSAMYFCATRLAGVDEQFFGPGTRLTVL.

CDR3 sequence: CASSDRPGANYGYTF. The CDR3 DNA reads as TGTGCCAGCAGTGACCGACCGGGGGCTAACTATGGCTACACCTTC. The rearrangement joins TRBV6-1 to TRBJ1-2, with D maybe TRBD1 (5 bases). Per the germline V gene, CDR1 is MNHNS and CDR2 is SASEGT. With 3 bases removed from V and 0 bases from J, the gap between germline ends came to 11 bases. The CDR3 consists of 15 residues.

This clone was found once. The chain joins TRBV9 to TRBJ2-3, with 13 bases identical to TRBD2. CDR1 and CDR2 (germline): SGDLS, YYNGEE. This CDR3 has 17 residues. V lost 4 bases and J lost 5; bases outside the gene matches: 10. This CDR3 is CASSPRTSGGRGDTQYF. The CDR3, as DNA: TGTGCCAGCAGCCCCCGGACTAGCGGGGGCCGGGGAGATACGCAGTATTTT.

This chain connects TRBV4-1 to TRBJ2-1, with a possible D match to TRBD2 (6 bases). This CDR3 has 15 residues. V lost 4 bases, J lost 3 bases, and 13 bases lay in between. Per the germline V gene, CDR1 is MGHRA and CDR2 is YSYEKL. The CDR3 DNA follows: TGCGCCAGCAGCCGCGATGCGGACTACTACAATGAGCAGTTCTTC. Translating it yields CASSRDADYYNEQFF.

V is TRBV9 and J is TRBJ2-7; 10 nucleotides align to TRBD2. The germline V gene encodes CDR1 SGDLS and CDR2 YYNGEE. The CDR3 loop spans 19 amino acids. Trimming removed 1 base from V and 3 bases from J; junction bases left unmatched: 16. Here the CDR3 DNA reads TGTGCCAGCAGCGTAACTCGGCTAGCGGGGGAGGCAGGGGACTACGAGCAGTACTTC. The encoded protein is CASSVTRLAGEAGDYEQYF.

The genes are TRBV21-1 and TRBJ1-4; the table calls TRBD1, which could not be checked here. TRBV21-1 is annotated as a pseudogene. The CDR3 contains 18 residues. CDR3 amino acids: CASSKDPTGEATNEKLFF. The CDR3 DNA is TGTGCCAGCAGCAAAGACCCAACAGGGGAGGCAACTAATGAAAAACTGTTTTTT.

V gene TRBV7-6 combines with J gene TRBJ2-7; D ambiguous. CDR1 and CDR2 from the germline V gene are SGHVS and FNYEAQ. The CDR3 sequence is 14 residues long. V shed 1 base and J shed 6 bases, with 13 bases lying between them. This chain's CDR3 is CASSLGQNRAEQYF. CDR3 DNA sequence: TGTGCCAGCAGCTTAGGCCAGAATCGTGCCGAGCAGTACTTC. The full variable domain, with the rest looked up from reference TRBV7-6 and TRBJ2-7, is GAGVSQSPRYKVTKRGQDVALRCDPISGHVSLYWYRQALGQGPEFLTYFNYEAQQDKSGLPNDRFSAERPEGSISTLTIQRTEQRDSAMYRCASSLGQNRAEQYFGPGTRLTVT.